Each of the 15 T cell receptor beta chains below was sequenced from the same sample in a study of T cells in women clearing cervical HPV infection. Data came from immunoSEQ multiplex PCR; TCRdb stores just in-frame clones and leaves some out. This sample's table reports fewer than 35,000 clones. Sequencing was carried out using blood buffy coat. The receptors derive from a woman aged 18-70 years with a cervical HPV16 infection that either progressed to CIN3+ or cleared (not recorded which).

As concerns this clone: The missing CDR3 end, 3 residues past where the read stops, is filled in from the germline J gene. This sequence joins TRBV2 and TRBJ2-1; D uncertain. V was cut by 8 bases and J by 3 bases, with 5 bases left in between. Germline loops: CDR1 SNHLY, CDR2 FYNNEI. CDR3 length equals 11 residues. This chain's CDR3 is CASLDYNEQFF. CDR3 DNA (partial): TGTGCCAGCCTAGACTACAATGAG.

In the case of this clone: The CDR3 extends 3 residues past the end of the read, so its final part is completed from the germline J gene. Other DNA sequences in this sample translate to the same CDR3. The chain recombines TRBV7-3 with TRBJ2-5; D possibly uses TRBD1 or TRBD2 (6 bases each). Germline V gene data show CDR1 as SGHTA and CDR2 as FQGTGA. V lost 2 bases, J lost 5 bases, and 15 bases lay in between. The CDR3 sequence is 15 residues long. The CDR3 is CASSLGGGGEETQYF. The covered CDR3 bases are TGTGCCAGCAGCTTAGGAGGAGGGGGTGAGGAGACC.

As to this clone: Read sequence stops 3 residues before the CDR3 end, and the germline J gene provides the missing end. The chain uses TRBV7-3 and TRBJ2-3; a weak D match, TRBD2 (7 bases). The germline CDR1 and CDR2 sequences are SGHTA and FQGTGA. This CDR3 region has 15 residues. The CDR3 DNA, read in part, is TGTGCCAGCAGCCCGGGGGGCGGGGGTGGAGAGACG. Its translation: CASSPGGGGGET. From start to end, the CDR3 is CASSPGGGGGETQYF.

With regard to this clone: The CDR3 end lies 3 residues beyond the end of the read and is filled in from the germline J gene. The chain has TRBV20-1 and TRBJ2-1; 9 bases agree with TRBD2. The CDR3 consists of 13 residues. Per the germline V gene, CDR1 is DFQATT and CDR2 is SNEGSKA (reference sequence). V dropped 5 bases and J dropped 8; count of bases not matched to a gene: 7. Incomplete CDR3 DNA: TGCAGTGCTCCCCTAGCGGGGCTCTATGAG. The encoded protein is CSAPLAGLYE. The full CDR3 sequence reads CSAPLAGLYEQFF.

The CDR3 spells CASSPTGGGGQPQYF. The CDR3 DNA, read in part, is TGTGCCAGCTCACCTACCGGGGGGGGCGGTCAGCCG. The chain uses TRBV18 and TRBJ2-3; the match to TRBD2 covers 8 bases. The read halts 3 residues ahead of the CDR3 end, with the missing end drawn from the germline J gene. This CDR3 has 15 amino acids. Germline V gene data show CDR1 as KGHSH and CDR2 as LQKENI.

Worth noting for this clone: With the read ending 3 residues before the CDR3 end, the germline J gene is used to fill in that end. V gene TRBV5-6 combines with J gene TRBJ1-2, with 8 bases that match TRBD1. Looked up from germline, CDR1 is SGHDT and CDR2 is YYEEEE. Unmatched junction bases numbered 3, after V lost 3 bases and J lost 2 bases. There are 14 residues in the CDR3. The DNA read from the CDR3 is TGTGCCAGCAGCTCCGGGACAGGAAACTATGGC. Protein sequence: CASSSGTGNYG. The entire CDR3 reads CASSSGTGNYGYTF.

On this clone: The CDR3 goes on 3 residues after the read ends, and that part is filled in from the germline J gene. The rearrangement joins TRBV20-1 to TRBJ2-2; the D is unclear. Germline V lookup: CDR1 DFQATT, CDR2 SNEGSKA (reference sequence). This CDR3 is built from 14 residues. Trimming left V 1 base short and J 5 bases short, with 11 bases between. The CDR3 DNA, read in part, is TGCAGTGCTAGAGGACTGGATTTTACCGGGGAG. Translating gives CSARGLDFTGE. The whole CDR3 sequence reads CSARGLDFTGELFF.

Judged by frequency, this clone is medium-sized (0.01 to 0.1%). The read finishes 3 residues shy of the CDR3 end, and the germline J gene is used to complete it. This chain uses TRBV28 with TRBJ2-7; no definite D call. Trimming left V 3 bases short and J 3 bases short, with 9 bases between. Looked up from germline, CDR1 is MDHEN and CDR2 is SYDVKM. This CDR3 is 13 amino acids long. CDR3 bases read: TGTGCCAGCAGTTTGGGCATACACTACGAG. Amino acids: CASSLGIHYE. In full, the CDR3 is CASSLGIHYEQYF.

Notes on this clone: The sequenced fragment ends 3 residues before the CDR3 boundary, so the rest is inferred from the germline J gene. This chain links TRBV2 with TRBJ2-3; 7 bases align to TRBD1. Germline V gene lookup returns CDR1 SNHLY and CDR2 FYNNEI. This CDR3 has 14 amino acids. The covered CDR3 bases are TGTGCCAACGCCCTTACAGGGGTCCAAGAGACG. It specifies CANALTGVQET. The whole CDR3 region reads CANALTGVQETQYF.

Worth noting for this clone: The read stops 3 residues short of the end of the CDR3; the missing end is completed from the germline J gene. V is TRBV5-1 and J is TRBJ2-1; TRBD1 might be the D (5 bases). CDR1 and CDR2 from the germline V gene are SGHRS and YFSETQ. There are 13 residues in the CDR3. V was clipped by 3 bases and J by 5 bases, with 9 bases between them. Here the CDR3 reads CASSSTVNNEQFF. Partial CDR3 DNA: TGCGCCAGCAGCTCGACAGTGAACAATGAG.

Comments on this clone: The read terminates 3 residues before the CDR3 end, so the remaining end is supplied by the germline J gene. Distinct nucleotide sequences in the sample also encode this CDR3. The chain recombines TRBV6-4 with TRBJ2-1, with TRBD2 matching 10 bases. The CDR3 sequence is 15 residues long. The ends lost 3 bases at V and 9 bases at J; junction bases unmatched: 8. The germline gives CDR1 MRHNA, CDR2 SNTAGT. The CDR3 loop reads CASSESSGGRGEQFF. The DNA read from the CDR3 is TGTGCCAGCAGTGAATCTAGCGGGGGTAGGGGTGAG.

About this clone itself: Read sequence stops 3 residues before the CDR3 end, and the germline J gene provides the missing end. The chain employs TRBV7-9 and TRBJ2-1; D is ambiguous. Trimming shortened V by 4 bases and J by 8 bases, and 15 bases separated the two germline ends. The CDR3 contains 14 residues. The germline CDR1 and CDR2 sequences are SEHNR and FQNEAQ (reference sequence). The CDR3 loop is CASSSAISVYEQFF. The sequenced CDR3 bases are TGTGCCAGCAGCTCCGCCATTAGTGTCTATGAG. Variable domain in full (rest from reference TRBV7-9 and TRBJ2-1): DTGVSQNPRHKITKRGQNVTFRCDPISEHNRLYWYRQTLGQGPEFLTYFQNEAQLEKSRLLSDRFSAERPKGSFSTLEIQRTEQGDSAMYLCASSSAISVYEQFFGPGTRLTVL.

Worth noting for this clone: The sequenced fragment ends 3 residues before the CDR3 boundary, so the rest is inferred from the germline J gene. The chain is built from TRBV18 and TRBJ2-1; D might be TRBD1 (6 bases). The germline CDR1 and CDR2 sequences are KGHSH and LQKENI. The CDR3 runs 16 residues. Trimming shortened V by 3 bases and J by 9 bases, and 21 bases separated the two germline ends. The CDR3 spells CASSPHAGTISSEQFF. The sequenced CDR3 bases are TGTGCCAGCTCACCTCATGCCGGGACAATTTCAAGTGAG.

Turning to this clone: The sequenced fragment ends 3 residues before the CDR3 boundary, so the rest is inferred from the germline J gene. The chain uses TRBV5-1 and TRBJ2-5; maybe TRBD2 (6 bases). V lost 0 bases to trimming and J lost 2 bases, with 8 bases between them. Per germline, CDR1 SGHRS and CDR2 YFSETQ. The CDR3 loop spans 14 amino acids. This CDR3 reads CASSLVGGQETQYF. The sequenced part of the CDR3 DNA is TGCGCCAGCAGCTTGGTTGGAGGGCAAGAGACC.

The CDR3 loop reads CASSGLAGFYEQYF. The DNA read from the CDR3 is TGTGCCAGCAGTGGACTAGCGGGGTTCTACGAG. This sequence joins TRBV6-1 and TRBJ2-7; TRBD2 aligns across 11 bases. The read gets to within 3 residues of the CDR3 end, and the germline J gene fills in the rest. CDR1 is MNHNS, CDR2 SASEGT, per germline. The CDR3 has 14 residues. Unmatched junction bases numbered 2, after V lost 4 bases and J lost 3 bases.